Sequencing of this T cell receptor (beta chain) was carried out in a study of CD8 T cells in Susac syndrome (dated by TCRdb to 2018 to 2020). Background for the entire study: Of the Susac syndrome patients who were sequenced, roughly eight were in clinical remission while five or six had clinically active disease. The study used repertoire sequencing to test whether antigen drove CD8+ T cell activation and differentiation in Susac syndrome. At blood withdrawal, Susac syndrome patients were either therapy-naive, taking corticosteroids (in some cases with IVIg as well), or taking IVIg alone. General conclusions and limits of the study: In patients with Susac syndrome, the CD4+ T cell repertoire showed no detectable clonal expansion. The study acknowledged that relatively few individuals were included in the TCR sequencing and HLA analysis.

RNA was extracted using the RNeasy kit, and roughly 0.45 to 1 ug of the RNA was reverse transcribed with random hexamers. The immunoSEQ multiplex PCR assay, covering 54 Vbeta and 13 Jbeta segments, was used to amplify TCR beta CDR3 regions. Bias from PCR amplification was corrected by using a synthetic template baseline for primer optimization and for computational correction. On the study's bioinformatics: Reads were annotated to V, D and J genes according to IMGT and were analyzed with immunoSEQ Analyzer, with only productive sequences retained. Clonality was computed as one minus Shannon entropy normalized by log2 of the number of productive unique sequences. Public and private clones were assessed among the 100 most prevalent clones of each patient and control. Susac-specific clones were defined as absent from healthy and MS cohorts, over a thousand published viral clones and other ImmuneACCESS disease sequences. Clones were called with MiXCR by TCRdb after fastp trimmed the public reads at Q25, and only in-frame beta chains were retained. Every CDR3 protein is listed once, alongside the most common genes and DNA of its rows. V and J calls and clone size were set by TCRdb, not the authors. The table for this sample lists 95,000 to 150,000 distinct CDR3 sequences; nearly 96% of them were counted only once. In total, the top ten clones hold more than 0.12% of the sample.

High-throughput TCR beta sequencing profiled peripheral blood CD8+ and CD4+ T cells from healthy donors, Susac syndrome patients and multiple sclerosis patients. The Susac syndrome patients fulfilled recently defined diagnostic criteria for definite or probable disease. Bulk CD8+ and CD4+ T cells were purified magnetically by negative isolation, whereas CD8+ TEMRA cells were enriched by FACS. Blood was drawn into EDTA tubes, processed within 24 hours, and PBMCs were isolated by density gradient centrifugation. PBMCs intended for TCR sequencing were cryopreserved in liquid nitrogen and thawed later in a water bath at 37 degrees C. Purity of sorted or isolated CD4+, CD8+ and CD8+ TEMRA cells was at least 90%. The CDR3 numbers 13 residues from cysteine through phenylalanine. Just CDR3 DNA is preserved here, 39 bases in frame from base 1. The germline V and J ends show losses of 1 base and 8 bases respectively, and no gene match explains 4 bases of the junction. Reading the germline V gene (reference sequence) gives CDR1 SEHNR and CDR2 FQNEAQ.

About this clonotype itself: The antigen it binds to is not known. No much larger clonotype is one base removed from it; base qualities were not supplied.

This clonotype was sampled from a human donor with Susac syndrome. The V and J segments used are TRBV7-9 and TRBJ1-2; 7 of the junction bases match TRBD1. The specimen was CD4+ T cells from PBMCs. The nucleotide sequence is given as TGTGCCAGCAGCTTAGAACAGGGGAAAGGCTACACCTTC. This sequence encodes CASSLEQGKGYTF.